The present TCR beta chain was sequenced within a study of blood T cell repertoires in COVID-19. Study at large: The samples span acute and convalescent COVID-19 from the United States, Italy and Spain. The analysed material was cDNA or gDNA that came from T cells, B-cell-depleted T cells, or PBMCs.

This clone was seen only once. Per the authors' pipeline: It was from reference gene primer amplification that nucleated cell counts were estimated. The assay was immunoSEQ multiplex PCR, and TCRdb's table has in-frame clones only and misses some. V, J and clone size are taken as reported in that table, and D and trimming were inferred from the DNA itself. The table includes over 45,000 clones, around nine tenths detected once. This TCR was recovered from a man aged 50 to 59 with active COVID-19. Sequenced sample: peripheral blood.

In DNA form, the CDR3 reads TGCGCCAGCAGCTTGCAGGGGGGAATGAACACTGAAGCTTTCTTT. It yields the protein CASSLQGGMNTEAFF. The chain couples TRBV5-1 to TRBJ1-1; 7 bases match TRBD1. The germline CDR1 and CDR2 sequences are SGHRS and YFSETQ. The CDR3 consists of 15 residues. Losses at the gene ends were 1 base for V and 0 bases for J; bases not matched to a gene: 3. The variable domain in full, with the rest retrieved from reference TRBV5-1 and TRBJ1-1, is KAGVTQTPRYLIKTRGQQVTLSCSPISGHRSVSWYQQTPGQGLQFLFEYFSETQRNKGNFPGRFSGRQFSNSRSEMNVSTLELGDSALYLCASSLQGGMNTEAFFGQGTRLTVV.